This T cell receptor beta chain was sequenced in a study of cytomegalovirus exposure and HLA in healthy donors. The PCR contained 60 Vbeta and 13 Jbeta primers. The table came from immunoSEQ multiplex PCR; TCRdb's copy has only in-frame clones and leaves some out. The sample carries 120,000 to 150,000 clones, roughly 80% recorded once. CDR1 and CDR2 (germline): SGHTA, FQGTGA. The CDR3 is 14 amino acids. V was cut by 6 bases and J by 1 base, with 9 bases left in between. Material: PBMCs. The clonotype originates from a female donor in good health and CMV-seronegative. The chain is built from TRBV7-3 and TRBJ2-2; TRBD1 is a possible D gene (6 bases). The CDR3 sequence: CASRPDRNTGELFF. The CDR3 DNA reads as TGTGCCAGCAGACCGGACAGGAACACCGGGGAGCTGTTTTTT.